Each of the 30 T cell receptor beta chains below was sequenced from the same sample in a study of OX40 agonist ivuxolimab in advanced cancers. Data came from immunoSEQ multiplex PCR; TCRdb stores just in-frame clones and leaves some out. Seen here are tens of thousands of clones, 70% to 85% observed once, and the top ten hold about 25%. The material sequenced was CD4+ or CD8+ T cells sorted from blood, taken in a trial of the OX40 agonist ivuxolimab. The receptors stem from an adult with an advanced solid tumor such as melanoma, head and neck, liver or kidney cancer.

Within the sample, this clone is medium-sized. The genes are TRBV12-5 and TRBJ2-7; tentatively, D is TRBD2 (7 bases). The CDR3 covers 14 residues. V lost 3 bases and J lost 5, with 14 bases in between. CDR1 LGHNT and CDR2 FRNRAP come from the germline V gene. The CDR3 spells CASGFQGRANEQYF. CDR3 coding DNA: TGTGCTAGTGGTTTCCAGGGGAGGGCAAACGAGCAGTACTTC.

Here the CDR3 DNA reads TGTGCCAGCAGCCCAAAACTAGCACACAATGAGCAGTTCTTC. Amino acids: CASSPKLAHNEQFF. The V and J genes are TRBV9 and TRBJ2-1; maybe TRBD2 (6 bases). The V gene lost 4 bases and the J gene lost 5 bases, with 13 bases spanning the gap. Germline-derived CDR1 and CDR2 are SGDLS and YYNGEE. The CDR3 is 14 amino acids.

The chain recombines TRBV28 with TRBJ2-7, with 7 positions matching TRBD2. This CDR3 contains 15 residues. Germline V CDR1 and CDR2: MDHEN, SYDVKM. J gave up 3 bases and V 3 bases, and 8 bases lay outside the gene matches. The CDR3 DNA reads TGTGCCAGCAGTTTCTTCAGCGGGGAATACTACGAGCAGTACTTC. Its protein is CASSFFSGEYYEQYF.

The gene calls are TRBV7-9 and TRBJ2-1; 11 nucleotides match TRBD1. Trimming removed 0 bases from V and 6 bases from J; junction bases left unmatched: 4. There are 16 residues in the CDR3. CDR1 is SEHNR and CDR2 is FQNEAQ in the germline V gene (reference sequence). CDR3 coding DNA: TGTGCCAGCAGCTTAGCGGACAGGGGGCCAGTCAATGAGCAGTTCTTC. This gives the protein CASSLADRGPVNEQFF.

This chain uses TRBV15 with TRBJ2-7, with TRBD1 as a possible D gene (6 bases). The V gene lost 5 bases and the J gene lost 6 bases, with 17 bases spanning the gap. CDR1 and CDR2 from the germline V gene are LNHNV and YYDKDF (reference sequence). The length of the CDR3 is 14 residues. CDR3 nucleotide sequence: TGTGCCACCAGCCACCGGGACAACTTTGGCGAGCAGTACTTC. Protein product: CATSHRDNFGEQYF.

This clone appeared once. The CDR3 DNA follows: TGTGCCAGCAGCTTAACTAGCGGGAGGGCGGGTCTCAATGAGCAGTTCTTC. It is translated as CASSLTSGRAGLNEQFF. The chain combines TRBV7-9 with TRBJ2-1, with 13 bases fitting TRBD2. The CDR3 consists of 17 residues. V was pared by 2 bases and J by 6 bases, with 7 bases of the junction left unmatched. Germline V gene sequence: CDR1 SEHNR, CDR2 FQNEAQ (reference sequence). Full variable domain (rest looked up from reference TRBV7-9 and TRBJ2-1): DTGVSQNPRHKITKRGQNVTFRCDPISEHNRLYWYRQTLGQGPEFLTYFQNEAQLEKSRLLSDRFSAERPKGSFSTLEIQRTEQGDSAMYLCASSLTSGRAGLNEQFFGPGTRLTVL.

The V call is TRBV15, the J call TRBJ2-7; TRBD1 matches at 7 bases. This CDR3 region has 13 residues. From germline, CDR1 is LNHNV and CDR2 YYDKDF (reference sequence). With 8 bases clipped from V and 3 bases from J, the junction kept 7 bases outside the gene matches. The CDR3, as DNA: TGTGCCACCGGGATCCGGGACAGCTACGAGCAGTACTTC. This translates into CATGIRDSYEQYF.

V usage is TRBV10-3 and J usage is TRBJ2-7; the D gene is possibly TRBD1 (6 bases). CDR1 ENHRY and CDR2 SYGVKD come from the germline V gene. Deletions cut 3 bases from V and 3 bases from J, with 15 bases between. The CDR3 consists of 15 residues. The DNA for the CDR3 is TGTGCCATCAGTGATAAAAGCAGGGGATTCTACGAGCAGTACTTC. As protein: CAISDKSRGFYEQYF.

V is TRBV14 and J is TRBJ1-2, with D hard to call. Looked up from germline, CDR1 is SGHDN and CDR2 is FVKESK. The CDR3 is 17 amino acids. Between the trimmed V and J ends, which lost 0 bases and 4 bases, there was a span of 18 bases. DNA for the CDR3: TGTGCCAGCAGCCAAGAAACGGGCATCTGGGCCTCCTATGGCTACACCTTC. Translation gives CASSQETGIWASYGYTF.

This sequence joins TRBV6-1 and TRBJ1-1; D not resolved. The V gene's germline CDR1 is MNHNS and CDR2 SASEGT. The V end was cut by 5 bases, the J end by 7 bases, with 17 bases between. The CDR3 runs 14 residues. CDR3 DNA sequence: TGTGCCAGCAGTAAGAGTGGATGGGCCAGTGAAGCTTTCTTT. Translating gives CASSKSGWASEAFF.

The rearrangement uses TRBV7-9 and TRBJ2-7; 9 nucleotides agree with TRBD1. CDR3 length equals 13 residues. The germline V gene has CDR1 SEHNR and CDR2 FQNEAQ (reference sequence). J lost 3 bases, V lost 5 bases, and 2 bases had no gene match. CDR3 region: CASSRDRVYEQYF. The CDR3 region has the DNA TGTGCCAGCAGCCGGGACAGGGTCTACGAGCAGTACTTC.

The CDR3 loop is CASSNERWTSPSYEQYF. For the CDR3, the DNA is TGTGCCAGCAGCAATGAAAGGTGGACTAGCCCATCCTACGAGCAGTACTTC. This rearrangement joins TRBV21-1 to TRBJ2-7; no DNA check was done on the table's D call, TRBD2. TRBV21-1 has pseudogene status. This CDR3 is 17 amino acids long.

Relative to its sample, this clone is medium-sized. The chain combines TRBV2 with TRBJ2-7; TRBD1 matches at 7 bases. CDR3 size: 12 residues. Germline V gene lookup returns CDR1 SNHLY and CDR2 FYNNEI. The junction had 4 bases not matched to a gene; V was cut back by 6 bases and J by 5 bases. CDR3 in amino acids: CASSETGDEQYF. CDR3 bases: TGTGCCAGCAGCGAAACAGGGGACGAGCAGTACTTC.

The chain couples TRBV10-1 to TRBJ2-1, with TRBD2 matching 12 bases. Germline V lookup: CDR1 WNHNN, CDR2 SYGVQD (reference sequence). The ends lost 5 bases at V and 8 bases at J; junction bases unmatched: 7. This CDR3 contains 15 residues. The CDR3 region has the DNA TGCGCCAGCAGTTCCTCAGGACTAGCGGGACATGAGCAGTTCTTC. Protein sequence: CASSSSGLAGHEQFF.

The CDR3 DNA reads TGTGCCAGCAGTTTCGGTTCCCGGCCCCACGAGCAGTACTTC. Its protein product is CASSFGSRPHEQYF. J is TRBJ2-7 and V is TRBV4-2; D is undetermined. The ends were cut back, 6 bases at V and 5 bases at J, with 17 bases in the middle. The CDR3 covers 14 residues. CDR1 and CDR2 from the germline V gene are LGHNA and YNFKEQ.

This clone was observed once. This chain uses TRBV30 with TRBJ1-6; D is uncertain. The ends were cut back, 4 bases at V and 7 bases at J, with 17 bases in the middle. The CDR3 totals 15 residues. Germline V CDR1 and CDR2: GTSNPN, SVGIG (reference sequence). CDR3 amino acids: CAWTPPRGWNSPLHF. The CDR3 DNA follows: TGTGCCTGGACTCCACCTCGGGGTTGGAATTCACCCCTCCACTTT.

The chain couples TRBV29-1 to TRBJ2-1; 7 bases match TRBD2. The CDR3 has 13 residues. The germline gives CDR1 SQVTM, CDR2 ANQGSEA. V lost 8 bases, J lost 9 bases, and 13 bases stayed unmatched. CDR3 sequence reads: CSPRAGEAGEQFF. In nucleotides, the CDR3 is TGCAGCCCCCGGGCGGGGGAGGCCGGTGAGCAGTTCTTC.

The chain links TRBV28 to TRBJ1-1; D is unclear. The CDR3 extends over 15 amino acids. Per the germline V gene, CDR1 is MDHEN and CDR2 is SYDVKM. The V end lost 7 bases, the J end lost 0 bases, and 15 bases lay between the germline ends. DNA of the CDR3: TGTGCCAGCAACCCAATGTCCGGGGTGAACACTGAAGCTTTCTTT. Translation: CASNPMSGVNTEAFF.

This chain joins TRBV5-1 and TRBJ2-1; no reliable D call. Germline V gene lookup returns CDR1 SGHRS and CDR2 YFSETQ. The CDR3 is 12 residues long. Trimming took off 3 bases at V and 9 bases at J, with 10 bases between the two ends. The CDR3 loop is CASSSGPGEQFF. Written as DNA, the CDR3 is TGCGCCAGCAGCTCCGGCCCTGGTGAGCAGTTCTTC.

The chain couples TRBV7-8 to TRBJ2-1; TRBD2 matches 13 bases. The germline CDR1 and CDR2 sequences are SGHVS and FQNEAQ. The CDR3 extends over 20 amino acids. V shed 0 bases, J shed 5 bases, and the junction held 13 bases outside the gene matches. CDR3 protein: CASSLAPGAGLAGEDNEQFF. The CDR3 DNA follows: TGTGCCAGCAGCTTAGCACCTGGGGCAGGACTAGCGGGAGAAGACAATGAGCAGTTCTTC.

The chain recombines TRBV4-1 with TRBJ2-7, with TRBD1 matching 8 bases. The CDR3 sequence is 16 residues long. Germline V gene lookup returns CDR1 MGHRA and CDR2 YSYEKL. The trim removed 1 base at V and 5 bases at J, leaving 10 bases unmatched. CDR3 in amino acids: CASSQAHGQGFDEQYF. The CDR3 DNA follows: TGCGCCAGCAGCCAAGCGCACGGACAGGGTTTTGACGAGCAGTACTTC.

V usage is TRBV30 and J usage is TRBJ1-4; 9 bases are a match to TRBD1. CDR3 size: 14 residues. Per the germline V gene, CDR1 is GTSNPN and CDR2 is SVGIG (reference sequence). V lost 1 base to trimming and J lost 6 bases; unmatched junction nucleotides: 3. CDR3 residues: CAWSDGTGYEKLFF. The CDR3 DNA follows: TGTGCCTGGAGTGACGGGACAGGGTATGAAAAACTGTTTTTT.

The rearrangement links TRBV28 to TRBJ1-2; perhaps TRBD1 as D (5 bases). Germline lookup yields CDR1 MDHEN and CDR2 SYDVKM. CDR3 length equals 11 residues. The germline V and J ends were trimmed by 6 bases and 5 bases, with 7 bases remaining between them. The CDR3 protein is CASSRGYGYTF. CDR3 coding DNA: TGTGCCAGCAGCCGGGGGTATGGCTACACCTTC.

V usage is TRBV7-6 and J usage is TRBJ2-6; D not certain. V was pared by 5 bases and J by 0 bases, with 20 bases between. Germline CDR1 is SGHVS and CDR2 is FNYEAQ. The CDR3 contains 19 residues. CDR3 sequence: CASSGVGRQDLSGANVLTF. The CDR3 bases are TGTGCCAGCAGCGGTGTGGGTAGGCAGGACCTCTCTGGGGCCAACGTCCTGACTTTC.

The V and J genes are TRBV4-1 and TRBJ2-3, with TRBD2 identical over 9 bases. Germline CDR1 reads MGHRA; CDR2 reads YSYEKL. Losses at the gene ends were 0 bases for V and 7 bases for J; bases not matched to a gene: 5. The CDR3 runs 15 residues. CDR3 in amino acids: CASSQDILAGYTQYF. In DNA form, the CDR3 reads TGCGCCAGCAGCCAAGATATCCTAGCGGGGTATACGCAGTATTTT.

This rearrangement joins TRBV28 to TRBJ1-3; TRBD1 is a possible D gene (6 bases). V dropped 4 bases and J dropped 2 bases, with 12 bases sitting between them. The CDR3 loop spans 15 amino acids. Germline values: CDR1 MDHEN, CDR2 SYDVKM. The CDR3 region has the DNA TGTGCCAGCAGTTCAACAGGGTATGCTGGAAACACCATATATTTT. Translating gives CASSSTGYAGNTIYF.

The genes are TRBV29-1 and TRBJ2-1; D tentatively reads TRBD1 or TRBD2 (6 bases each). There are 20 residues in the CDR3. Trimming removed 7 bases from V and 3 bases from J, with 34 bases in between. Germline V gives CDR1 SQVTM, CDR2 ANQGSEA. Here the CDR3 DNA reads TGCAGCGGCCGAAGGGGGGCCGTAGGAGCGGGTTGGGCACACTACAATGAGCAGTTCTTC. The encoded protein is CSGRRGAVGAGWAHYNEQFF.

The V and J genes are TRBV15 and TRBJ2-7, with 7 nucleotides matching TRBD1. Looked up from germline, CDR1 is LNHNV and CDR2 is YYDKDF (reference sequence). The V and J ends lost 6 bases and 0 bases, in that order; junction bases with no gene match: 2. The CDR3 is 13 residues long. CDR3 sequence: CATRGQSSYEQYF. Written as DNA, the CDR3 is TGTGCCACCAGGGGACAGAGCTCCTACGAGCAGTACTTC. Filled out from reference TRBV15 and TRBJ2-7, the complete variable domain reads DAMVIQNPRYQVTQFGKPVTLSCSQTLNHNVMYWYQQKSSQAPKLLFHYYDKDFNNEADTPDNFQSRRPNTSFCFLDIRSPGLGDTAMYLCATRGQSSYEQYFGPGTRLTVT.

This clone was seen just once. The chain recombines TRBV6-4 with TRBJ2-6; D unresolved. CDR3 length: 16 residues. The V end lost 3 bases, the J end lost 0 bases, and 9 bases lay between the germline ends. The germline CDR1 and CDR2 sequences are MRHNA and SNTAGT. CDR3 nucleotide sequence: TGTGCCAGCAGTGAGCAGGTTAGCTCTGGGGCCAACGTCCTGACTTTC. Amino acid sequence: CASSEQVSSGANVLTF.

CDR3 DNA: TGTGCCAGCAGCGTAGAAGGCGGGAGCGCAGATACGCAGTATTTT. This gives the protein CASSVEGGSADTQYF. This chain links TRBV9 with TRBJ2-3; 7 nucleotides agree with TRBD2. Losses at the gene ends were 0 bases for V and 4 bases for J; bases not matched to a gene: 5. CDR3 length: 15 residues. Germline V gives CDR1 SGDLS, CDR2 YYNGEE.